This is a list of T cell receptor beta chains from one sample in a study of cytomegalovirus exposure and HLA in healthy donors. Data came from immunoSEQ multiplex PCR; TCRdb stores just in-frame clones and leaves some out. Of some 170,000 clones in the sample, 65% to 85% are singletons; the top ten hold about 1.3%. The specimen was PBMCs. The receptors shown here come from a man in his 60s in good health and CMV-seronegative. Both conserved end residues are trimmed from each CDR3. Size is stated for part of the rows, as once, few or many counts, or as a class when the clone is expanded.

v_gene,abundance,j_gene,CDR3aa
TRBV13,NA,TRBJ2-1,ASSLGGGNEQF
TRBV6-6,NA,TRBJ1-1,ASSYGGGKTEAF
TRBV4-3,once,TRBJ2-5,ASSPTRSGLETQY
TRBV10-2,NA,TRBJ2-2,ASSEQRLSRGELF
TRBV14,few,TRBJ1-1,ASSPQGWGTEAF
TRBV15,once,TRBJ2-5,ATGLAPQETQY
TRBV6-5,NA,TRBJ1-1,ASRANPTGRRAF
TRBV5-1,NA,TRBJ1-1,ASSPSGGPTSTEAF
TRBV30,NA,TRBJ1-4,AWSAGGTDEKLF
TRBV18,NA,TRBJ2-5,ASSPSAGGGQETQY
TRBV7-2,once,TRBJ2-7,ASSLVGEGAGSYEQY
TRBV5-1,NA,TRBJ2-7,ASSYGTGGVWEQY
TRBV25-1,NA,TRBJ2-1,ASSEGTGILNEQF
TRBV5-6,NA,TRBJ1-6,ASSLGRRATPLH
TRBV6-1,once,TRBJ2-7,ASSDRQGYEQY
TRBV6-1,NA,TRBJ2-5,ASRLQETQY
TRBV5-1,NA,TRBJ2-3,ASSLGQFPSTDTQY
TRBV6-1,NA,TRBJ2-2,ASAGTENTGELF
TRBV7-8,NA,TRBJ2-7,ASSLSFSGTGHYEQY
TRBV6-1,NA,TRBJ1-4,ASNRQGSTNEKLF
TRBV7-2,once,TRBJ2-7,ASSLDGTVTYEQY
TRBV7-9,NA,TRBJ2-1,ASSPTVTGTSGGYNEQF
TRBV7-9,NA,TRBJ2-1,ASSQLAGVGNEQF
TRBV7-3,NA,TRBJ2-1,ASSLTGAGRREQF
TRBV19,NA,TRBJ2-1,ASRNSHEQF
TRBV5-5,NA,TRBJ2-1,ASSSGGGAYNEQF
TRBV9,NA,TRBJ2-6,ASSVYDGGGTGANVLT
TRBV6-5,NA,TRBJ2-7,ASSYSGGGVYEQY
TRBV7-6,NA,TRBJ2-1,ASSLMGWEDNEQF
TRBV5-4,NA,TRBJ1-6,ASSLGQGLGNSPLH
TRBV27,NA,TRBJ1-5,ASNLTYSNQPQH
TRBV5-4,NA,TRBJ2-1,ASSFGGVQAYNEQF
TRBV11-2,NA,TRBJ2-5,ASSSQDRGRRETQY
TRBV7-9,NA,TRBJ2-7,SSGDRDLREQY
TRBV15,NA,TRBJ1-3,ATSRDKGAGNTIY
TRBV2,NA,TRBJ2-7,AMSGQGAYEQY
TRBV5-1,NA,TRBJ2-5,ASSFTSFQETQY
TRBV5-8,once,TRBJ1-2,ASSFQRVKGYT
TRBV11-2,few,TRBJ2-5,ASLGGALRETQY
TRBV13,NA,TRBJ1-6,ASSLENSPLH
TRBV12-5,NA,TRBJ2-2,ASAIGGGNTGELF
TRBV27,NA,TRBJ2-7,ASTSHLGRSPYEQY
TRBV6-6,NA,NA,ASSYGQSYEQY
TRBV2,NA,TRBJ2-7,ASSGQGYEQY
TRBV25-1,few,TRBJ2-3,ASSEVGSSDTQY
TRBV21-1,NA,TRBJ2-7,ASSKSGTAYEQY
TRBV7-2,NA,TRBJ1-5,ASSIPSVGNQPQH
TRBV19,NA,TRBJ1-1,ASSIDSTAEAF
TRBV7-2,NA,TRBJ2-5,ASSRGFQETQY
TRBV30,NA,TRBJ1-6,AWSVHSYNSPLH
TRBV28,NA,TRBJ2-7,ASSLAETDLSYEQY
TRBV2,NA,TRBJ2-5,ASTEGETQY